This T cell receptor (beta chain) is drawn from a study of Graves' ophthalmopathy and Graves' hyperthyroidism listed by TCRdb under 2018. Regarding the research as a whole: Peripheral blood samples were taken at the time of initial diagnosis, before any treatment was given. To tell Graves' ophthalmopathy apart from Graves' hyperthyroidism, and to predict which patients would progress to ophthalmopathy, the study relied on TCR beta repertoire signatures. In total, around 130 blood samples were TCR-sequenced: approximately 42 ophthalmopathy, some 72 hyperthyroidism and about 17 hyperthyroidism-to-ophthalmopathy patients. To explore V-J signatures that separate ophthalmopathy from hyperthyroidism, a discovery set of 95 to 100 patients was enrolled, consisting of approximately 44 with ophthalmopathy and approximately 60 with stable hyperthyroidism. An independent validation cohort comprised under 20 hyperthyroidism patients and around 16 patients who later progressed from hyperthyroidism to ophthalmopathy. In roughly 6 hyperthyroidism patients, T-cell repertoires of thyroid tissue and blood were compared. Following sample collection, hyperthyroidism patients were given methimazole at a starting dose of 30 mg daily, and ophthalmopathy patients were given high-dose intravenous methylprednisolone. The roughly 90 discovery patients were divided at random into training and test sets in a 7:3 ratio. Overall study results and their limits: Most of the expanded thyroid clonotypes with a frequency above 0.001 were also detected in blood, and it was suggested that the thyroid immune response may be reflected by blood repertoires. The 13-signature model separated ophthalmopathy from stable hyperthyroidism with 87.88% sensitivity and approximately 83% specificity in cross-validation, and 80%/75% in the test set. In validation, the model predicted ophthalmopathy progression with about 71% sensitivity and approximately 78% specificity; around twelve predicted patients were CT-confirmed with GO in a median of around 6 months. Sample size was not statistically predetermined, and group allocation was not concealed from the investigators.

According to the germline V gene, CDR1 reads LGHNA and CDR2 reads YNFKEQ. V and J are truncated by 0 bases and 5 bases respectively, leaving an intervening sequence of 17 bases. The CDR3 runs 16 amino acids, cysteine and phenylalanine included. This entry keeps only the CDR3 DNA: 48 bases, framed from base 1. Ophthalmopathy patients had moderately to severely active disease, Clinical Activity Score of at least 3, NOSPECS grade of at least 4, and disease duration under 3 months. Patients were excluded if they had other autoimmune diseases, uncontrolled infections, pregnancy or lactation. Clinical symptoms, serum thyroxine, TRAb, thyroid ultrasound and orbital computed tomography were used for diagnosis. PBMCs were isolated from about 9.2 ml of fresh peripheral blood by Ficoll-Paque density gradient centrifugation. Trizol reagent was used to extract the total RNA, and its quality was then checked on an Agilent 2100 Bioanalyzer.

TCR beta CDR3 regions were amplified from RNA transcripts for repertoire sequencing. The first round was an RT-PCR using HTBI primers with the Qiagen OneStep RT-PCR kit, and this first round was followed by a second-round multiplex PCR, then size selection and purification. Libraries were sequenced on an Illumina HiSeq2000 using paired-end 100 bp reads. Per the original workflow: SOAPnuke was used to process the reads, throwing out any read that had adapters, had uncalled bases, had a mean Phred below 15, or lacked an exact constant-primer or identifier match. High-quality paired reads were merged with COPE v1.2.5. Each unique nucleotide sequence was treated as a clonotype, and MiTCR v1.1 was used to align the clonotypes to the IMGT TRB V, D and J references. Only V-J combinations with frequency above 0.0001 were analysed, covering around 99% of repertoires. A TCR clonal expansion and chaos score per V-J combination was defined as the ratio of F50 clonal expansion to chaos observed in the TCRdist matrix. Features were reduced by Welch's t-statistics and random forest to over 10 V-J combinations, which fed a naive Bayes classifier. Thyroid-blood repertoire similarity was quantified with the Morisita-Horn index. Using fastp at Q25 and MiXCR, TCRdb reprocessed the public reads and kept productive beta chains. Rows with one shared CDR3 protein collapse into an entry with the most common genes and DNA. The authors' filters were not applied to this entry. This sample comprises approximately 500,000 distinct CDR3 sequences, about 15% of them detected only once. Around 9.8% of the sample rests with the top ten.

This clonotype appeared a few times. What this receptor recognizes is not known. There are no base qualities to consult, and no much larger clone falls within one base. The sequencing input was blood. The sequence derives from a woman in her twenties or thirties with Graves' ophthalmopathy. Donor details come from another sample of the same person, matched by shared clones. This receptor chain uses TRBV4-2 and TRBJ2-7, with the D gene possibly TRBD1 or TRBD2, each one fitting 5 bases. The nucleotides read TGTGCCAGCAGCCAAGATGGGGGTAGGGGCGTCCACGAGCAGTACTTC. It encodes CASSQDGGRGVHEQYF.